This T cell receptor (beta chain) was recovered during a study of CD8+CD57+ T cells in acquired aplastic anemia. Profiling that covered TCR beta VDJ and CDR3 relied on genomic DNA as its template. MiXCR, run by TCRdb on the reads, gives a single entry per CDR3 protein. This table has about 150,000 distinct CDR3 sequences, 45% to 50% appearing once. CDR1 and CDR2 (germline): SEHNR, FQNEAQ (reference sequence). There are 12 residues in the CDR3. Trimming cost V 2 bases and J 5 bases, with 7 bases left between them. Comment on this clonotype: The antigen is unknown.

Notes on the study in general: Between the patient and control groups, CD8+ Simpson's diversity did not differ significantly.

Those patients picked for sequencing had displayed CD8+CD57+ cell expansion on flow cytometry. This TCR came from a human donor with aplastic anemia. The chain links TRBV7-9 to TRBJ2-7; D gene uncertain. Specimen: sorted CD4+, CD8+, or CD8+CD57+ T cells (not recorded which) from PBMCs. The CDR3 sequence: CASSLRPDEQYF. CDR3 DNA: TGTGCCAGCAGCTTAAGGCCGGACGAGCAGTACTTC.